These 12 T cell receptor beta chains originate from one sample sequenced in a study of T-cell memory formation after mild COVID-19. TCRdb analysed the 5' RACE reads with MiXCR anew, one entry per CDR3 protein. The repertoire holds 120,000 to 150,000 distinct CDR3 sequences, with approximately 6% as singletons. Specimen: PBMCs or a T cell subset sorted from them (not recorded which). The receptor set was obtained from an adult woman who had mild COVID-19 (a few samples of this study predate the infection). Cell type and time point are not known.

This clonotype showed up many times. This chain uses TRBV13 with TRBJ2-7, with TRBD2 matching 9 bases. The junction had 13 bases not matched to a gene; V was cut back by 5 bases and J by 5 bases. This CDR3 spans 16 amino acids. Germline values: CDR1 PRHDT, CDR2 FYEKMQ (reference sequence). CDR3 amino acids: CASSPRIAGDRDEQYF. Here the CDR3 DNA reads TGTGCCAGCAGCCCCCGTATAGCGGGAGACAGGGACGAGCAGTACTTC.

The chain employs TRBV14 and TRBJ2-1, with 7 bases aligning to TRBD2. This CDR3 is built from 16 residues. V dropped 0 bases and J dropped 9; count of bases not matched to a gene: 11. Germline CDR1 is SGHDN and CDR2 is FVKESK. CDR3 bases: TGTGCCAGCAGCCAAGATGCGGGAGAACCCATCGGTGAGCAGTTCTTC. This codes for CASSQDAGEPIGEQFF.

There are many counts of this clonotype. This chain links TRBV11-2 with TRBJ2-4; D unresolved. Looked up from germline, CDR1 is SGHAT and CDR2 is FQNNGV. V was trimmed by 1 base and J by 2 bases, leaving 3 bases between them. CDR3 length: 13 amino acids. The CDR3, as DNA: TGTGCCAGCAGCTTAGGCCCCAAAAACATTCAGTACTTC. It codes for CASSLGPKNIQYF.

This clonotype was recorded many times. This chain joins TRBV20-1 and TRBJ2-2; D perhaps matches TRBD1 (6 bases). V was trimmed by 5 bases and J by 4 bases, leaving 8 bases between them. CDR1 is DFQATT and CDR2 is SNEGSKA in the germline V gene (reference sequence). This CDR3 contains 12 residues. CDR3 DNA sequence: TGCAGTGCTCAGGGGAGCACCGGGGAGCTGTTTTTT. It codes for CSAQGSTGELFF.

Remarks on this clonotype: One base away lies a much larger clone, so this may be a sequencing read error. The V and J genes are TRBV27 and TRBJ2-7; 7 bases agree with TRBD2. The CDR3 runs 13 residues. In germline, CDR1 is MNHEY, CDR2 SMNVEV (reference sequence). The CDR3 loop reads CSSRGRGVGEQYF. CDR3 nucleotides: TGTTCCAGCAGAGGGAGGGGTGTTGGCGAGCAGTACTTC.

This clonotype appeared many times. V usage is TRBV15 and J usage is TRBJ1-2; TRBD1 might be the D (5 bases). The CDR3 runs 14 residues. V was cut by 0 bases and J by 4 bases, with 9 bases left in between. Germline V gene data show CDR1 as LNHNV and CDR2 as YYDKDF (reference sequence). In DNA form, the CDR3 reads TGTGCCACCAGCAGAGATCTTGGGGGCTATGGCTACACCTTC. It specifies CATSRDLGGYGYTF.

The V and J genes are TRBV30 and TRBJ1-6; D call uncertain. Trimming took off 5 bases at V and 4 bases at J, with 9 bases between the two ends. The length of the CDR3 is 13 residues. The V gene's germline CDR1 is GTSNPN and CDR2 SVGIG (reference sequence). The CDR3 nucleotides are TGTGCCTGGGCGCTCGGATATAATTCACCCCTCCACTTT. This translates into CAWALGYNSPLHF.

This clonotype was seen once. The rearrangement links TRBV29-1 to TRBJ1-2; D is unclear. Trimming removed 2 bases at V and 4 bases at J, with 8 bases between. The CDR3 is 12 residues long. Germline V gives CDR1 SQVTM, CDR2 ANQGSEA. CDR3 sequence (DNA): TGCAGCGTTGAAAGACATGGCTATGGCTACACCTTC. Residues: CSVERHGYGYTF.

This clonotype has at least ten counts. This CDR3 reads CAISDRGLWAEQFF. CDR3 in DNA: TGTGCCATCAGTGACCGGGGTTTGTGGGCTGAGCAGTTCTTC. The chain couples TRBV10-3 to TRBJ2-1, with TRBD2 as a possible D gene (5 bases). CDR1 and CDR2 (germline): ENHRY, SYGVKD. V was clipped by 3 bases and J by 9 bases, with 15 bases between them. This CDR3 contains 14 residues.

The rearrangement links TRBV5-1 to TRBJ1-5; possible D gene TRBD1, 5 bases. Germline V gene lookup returns CDR1 SGHRS and CDR2 YFSETQ. V was trimmed by 0 bases and J by 0 bases, leaving 13 bases between them. The CDR3 is 17 amino acids. CDR3 protein: CASSLARQGYSNQPQHF. DNA for the CDR3: TGCGCCAGCAGCTTGGCCCGGCAGGGCTATAGCAATCAGCCCCAGCATTTT.

This clonotype was picked up many times. This rearrangement joins TRBV30 to TRBJ2-5; 7 bases fit TRBD1. Germline V gene sequence: CDR1 GTSNPN, CDR2 SVGIG (reference sequence). The CDR3 sequence is 14 residues long. The V segment lost 5 bases and the J segment 4 bases; nucleotides outside the gene matches: 10. CDR3 loop: CAWGSGGKGETQYF. CDR3 sequence (DNA): TGTGCCTGGGGCTCAGGGGGAAAAGGAGAGACCCAGTACTTC.

This clonotype has just a few counts. The V call is TRBV6-2 or TRBV6-3, the J call TRBJ2-7, with D possibly matching TRBD1 (6 bases). The germline CDR1 and CDR2 sequences are MNHEY and SVGEGT. The ends were cut back, 5 bases at V and 7 bases at J, with 15 bases in the middle. The CDR3 has 13 residues. CDR3 coding DNA: TGTGCCAGCAGTCCTACAGGGCCGAGGGAGCAGTACTTC. Translating it yields CASSPTGPREQYF.